These T cell receptor beta chains were read from a single sample in a study of cytomegalovirus exposure and HLA in healthy donors. Sequenced by immunoSEQ multiplex PCR; TCRdb stores in-frame clones only, minus some. The table includes about 160,000 clones, around 84% detected once. The sample consisted of PBMCs. The receptors were sampled from a male donor in good health and CMV-seropositive. CDR3s include the opening cysteine and the closing phenylalanine or tryptophan. Fields, in order: D gene, V gene, clone size, J gene, CDR3 DNA, CDR3 protein. A D gene is named only where the DNA matches it firmly. Expanded clones are given a class, and other clones once, few, many or no size at all.

d_gene: TRBD1
v_gene: TRBV10-2
abundance: -
j_gene: TRBJ2-1
CDR3nt: TGCGCCACCTCCCCGACAGGGGATCAGGATGAGCAGTTCTTC
CDR3aa: CATSPTGDQDEQFF

d_gene: -
v_gene: TRBV30
abundance: -
j_gene: TRBJ2-7
CDR3nt: TGTGCCTGGAGTGTTGCAGGGCCCGAGCAGTACTTC
CDR3aa: CAWSVAGPEQYF

d_gene: -
v_gene: TRBV12-1
abundance: few
j_gene: TRBJ2-5
CDR3nt: TGTGCCAGCAGCTCTCCACCCGGGACTAGTATGGAGACCCAGTACTTC
CDR3aa: CASSSPPGTSMETQYF

d_gene: TRBD2
v_gene: TRBV7-6
abundance: -
j_gene: TRBJ2-7
CDR3nt: TGTGCCAGCAGCCATGGGACTAGCGGCTCCTACGAGCAGTACTTC
CDR3aa: CASSHGTSGSYEQYF

d_gene: -
v_gene: TRBV11-3
abundance: -
j_gene: TRBJ1-1
CDR3nt: TGTGCCAGCAGTTATTCCGGGGATTCACGCCAAGCTTTCTTT
CDR3aa: CASSYSGDSRQAFF

d_gene: -
v_gene: TRBV4-3
abundance: -
j_gene: TRBJ2-7
CDR3nt: TGCGCCAGCAGCCAAGATTCCAGGGATTTTGGCGGGCAGTACTTC
CDR3aa: CASSQDSRDFGGQYF

d_gene: TRBD2
v_gene: TRBV25-1
abundance: -
j_gene: TRBJ2-2
CDR3nt: TGTGCCAGCACTCCAGCGGGGGGGCCCTCGACCGGGGAGCTGTTTTTT
CDR3aa: CASTPAGGPSTGELFF

d_gene: TRBD2
v_gene: TRBV30
abundance: -
j_gene: TRBJ2-7
CDR3nt: TGTGCCTGGCAGGGACTCGGGGGGTACGAGCAGTACTTC
CDR3aa: CAWQGLGGYEQYF

d_gene: TRBD1
v_gene: TRBV4-2
abundance: -
j_gene: TRBJ2-7
CDR3nt: TGTGCCAGCAGCCGGGACAGCGACTCCTACGAGCAGTACTTC
CDR3aa: CASSRDSDSYEQYF

d_gene: TRBD1
v_gene: TRBV6-4
abundance: few
j_gene: TRBJ2-1
CDR3nt: TGTGCCAGCAGTGAAGGACAGGGGGGTAATGAGCAGTTCTTC
CDR3aa: CASSEGQGGNEQFF

d_gene: -
v_gene: TRBV19
abundance: -
j_gene: TRBJ2-4
CDR3nt: TGTGCCAGTAGTATACGAGGCGGAATCGGCGGACAACAGGCCAAAAACATTCAGTACTTC
CDR3aa: CASSIRGGIGGQQAKNIQYF

d_gene: -
v_gene: TRBV4-3
abundance: -
j_gene: TRBJ2-1
CDR3nt: TGCGCCAGCAGCCACGACGTACGGCAGGCTTCCTACAATGAGCAGTTCTTC
CDR3aa: CASSHDVRQASYNEQFF

d_gene: TRBD1
v_gene: TRBV18
abundance: -
j_gene: TRBJ1-5
CDR3nt: TGTGCCAGCTCCCGGGACAGCGATCAGCCCCAGCATTTT
CDR3aa: CASSRDSDQPQHF

d_gene: TRBD1
v_gene: TRBV19
abundance: few
j_gene: TRBJ1-2
CDR3nt: TGTGCCAGCCGGACCAGGGGGTATGGCTACACCTTC
CDR3aa: CASRTRGYGYTF

d_gene: -
v_gene: TRBV30
abundance: -
j_gene: TRBJ2-7
CDR3nt: TGTGCCTGGAGTGCAGGGTACGAGCAGTACTTC
CDR3aa: CAWSAGYEQYF

d_gene: -
v_gene: TRBV7-9
abundance: -
j_gene: TRBJ2-1
CDR3nt: TGTGCCAGCAGCCCCTCATCTACGAGGAATGAGCAGTTCTTC
CDR3aa: CASSPSSTRNEQFF

d_gene: TRBD2
v_gene: TRBV6-5
abundance: -
j_gene: TRBJ2-2
CDR3nt: TGTGCTATTGGGGGGGTTACCGGGGAGCTGTTTTTT
CDR3aa: CAIGGVTGELFF

d_gene: TRBD1
v_gene: TRBV10-3
abundance: -
j_gene: TRBJ2-5
CDR3nt: TGTGCCATCAGGGACAGGGGGCTAGAAGAGACCCAGTACTTC
CDR3aa: CAIRDRGLEETQYF

d_gene: TRBD1
v_gene: TRBV6-5
abundance: -
j_gene: TRBJ2-7
CDR3nt: TGTGCCAGCAGTCCGGGACAGGGAAGGCAGTACTTC
CDR3aa: CASSPGQGRQYF

d_gene: TRBD1
v_gene: TRBV19
abundance: -
j_gene: TRBJ1-5
CDR3nt: TGTGCCAGGGACAGGGGTCGGCAGCCCCAGCATTTT
CDR3aa: CARDRGRQPQHF

d_gene: TRBD1
v_gene: TRBV6-1
abundance: -
j_gene: TRBJ2-3
CDR3nt: TGTGCCAGCAGTGACACCGGGACAGGGTATACAGATACGCAGTATTTT
CDR3aa: CASSDTGTGYTDTQYF

d_gene: -
v_gene: TRBV30
abundance: -
j_gene: TRBJ1-4
CDR3nt: TGTGCCTGGAGTCCTCTCAGGGGAGTGAGTGAAAAACTGTTTTTT
CDR3aa: CAWSPLRGVSEKLFF

d_gene: -
v_gene: TRBV28
abundance: -
j_gene: TRBJ2-7
CDR3nt: TGTGCCAGCACGTTGACAGTCACCTACGAGCAGTACTTC
CDR3aa: CASTLTVTYEQYF

d_gene: TRBD2
v_gene: TRBV7-6
abundance: -
j_gene: TRBJ2-2
CDR3nt: TGTGCCAGCAGCGTGATCGTAGGACTAGCGGGAGTAATCACCGGGGAGCTGTTTTTT
CDR3aa: CASSVIVGLAGVITGELFF

d_gene: -
v_gene: TRBV5-4
abundance: few
j_gene: TRBJ2-7
CDR3nt: TGTGCCAGCAGCTTCCAGGAAGCCTACGAGCAGTACTTC
CDR3aa: CASSFQEAYEQYF

d_gene: -
v_gene: TRBV28
abundance: -
j_gene: TRBJ1-3
CDR3nt: TGTGCCACCCTTAAACGAGACAGGCGTTCTGGAAACACCATATATTTT
CDR3aa: CATLKRDRRSGNTIYF

d_gene: TRBD1
v_gene: TRBV10-3
abundance: -
j_gene: TRBJ1-1
CDR3nt: TGTGCCACGGGACAGGGGAAAGGCACTGAAGCTTTCTTT
CDR3aa: CATGQGKGTEAFF

d_gene: -
v_gene: TRBV7-2
abundance: -
j_gene: TRBJ2-7
CDR3nt: TGTGCCAGCAGCAAAACGGGGTATTACGAGCAGTACTTC
CDR3aa: CASSKTGYYEQYF

d_gene: TRBD2
v_gene: TRBV11-2
abundance: -
j_gene: TRBJ2-2
CDR3nt: TGTGCCAGCAGCATGGCCGGGACTAGACCGGCCGGGGAGCTGTTTTTT
CDR3aa: CASSMAGTRPAGELFF

d_gene: TRBD1
v_gene: TRBV5-1
abundance: -
j_gene: TRBJ1-4
CDR3nt: TGCGCCAGCAGCTTCCAGGGACAGGCTTCCAATGAAAAACTGTTTTTT
CDR3aa: CASSFQGQASNEKLFF

d_gene: TRBD1
v_gene: TRBV2
abundance: -
j_gene: TRBJ1-1
CDR3nt: TGTGCCAGCAGTGAACTTTCAGGGGGAAAGACTGAAGCTTTCTTT
CDR3aa: CASSELSGGKTEAFF

d_gene: -
v_gene: TRBV7-8
abundance: -
j_gene: TRBJ1-1
CDR3nt: TGTGCCAGCAGCTTTAGGACAGAGGAAGCTTTCTTT
CDR3aa: CASSFRTEEAFF

d_gene: TRBD1
v_gene: TRBV5-1
abundance: -
j_gene: TRBJ1-4
CDR3nt: TGCGCCAGCAGCGCTACAGGGGGCGCAGGTAATGAAAAACTGTTTTTT
CDR3aa: CASSATGGAGNEKLFF

d_gene: -
v_gene: TRBV30
abundance: -
j_gene: TRBJ1-1
CDR3nt: TGTGCCTGGTGGAGACAGTTTGAAGCTTTCTTT
CDR3aa: CAWWRQFEAFF

d_gene: -
v_gene: TRBV7-7
abundance: -
j_gene: TRBJ1-5
CDR3nt: TGTCTGCTCCCCGCCCCCCTAGGTTTGGGCAATCAGCCCCAGCATTTT
CDR3aa: CLLPAPLGLGNQPQHF

d_gene: -
v_gene: TRBV27
abundance: -
j_gene: TRBJ2-7
CDR3nt: TGTGCCAGCAGTGAAACGGTGCCTACCTACGAGCAGTACTTC
CDR3aa: CASSETVPTYEQYF

d_gene: -
v_gene: TRBV6-1
abundance: -
j_gene: TRBJ2-4
CDR3nt: TGTGCCAGCAGTGAAGTGTCGGGTAACAAAAACATTCAGTACTTC
CDR3aa: CASSEVSGNKNIQYF

d_gene: -
v_gene: TRBV5-1
abundance: -
j_gene: TRBJ1-6
CDR3nt: TGCGCCAGCAGCTCCGGACAGCCTGGCTCCTATAATTCACCCCTCCACTTT
CDR3aa: CASSSGQPGSYNSPLHF

d_gene: -
v_gene: TRBV28
abundance: -
j_gene: TRBJ2-6
CDR3nt: TGTGCCAGCAGTATGACGGGGTCTGGGGCCAACGTCCTGACTTTC
CDR3aa: CASSMTGSGANVLTF

d_gene: TRBD2
v_gene: TRBV10-3
abundance: -
j_gene: TRBJ2-3
CDR3nt: TGTGCCATCGGGCGTAGCGGGAGTAATCCCACAGATACGCAGTATTTT
CDR3aa: CAIGRSGSNPTDTQYF

d_gene: TRBD2
v_gene: TRBV4-3
abundance: -
j_gene: TRBJ2-7
CDR3nt: TGCGCCAGCAGCCAAGACGAGCGGGAGATCTACGAGCAGTACTTC
CDR3aa: CASSQDEREIYEQYF

d_gene: TRBD2
v_gene: TRBV7-6
abundance: -
j_gene: TRBJ2-2
CDR3nt: TGTGCCAGCAGCTTACGTCGTAGCGGGACGAACACCGGGGAGCTGTTTTTT
CDR3aa: CASSLRRSGTNTGELFF

d_gene: TRBD2
v_gene: TRBV27
abundance: -
j_gene: TRBJ2-4
CDR3nt: TGTGCCAGCAGTTTAGACGGGGGGGGAACCAAAAACATTCAGTACTTC
CDR3aa: CASSLDGGGTKNIQYF

d_gene: TRBD1
v_gene: TRBV2
abundance: -
j_gene: TRBJ1-4
CDR3nt: TGTGCCAGCAGGGGACAGTTGCAAGGCGAAAAACTGTTTTTT
CDR3aa: CASRGQLQGEKLFF

d_gene: -
v_gene: TRBV5-4
abundance: -
j_gene: TRBJ1-6
CDR3nt: TGTGCCAGCAGCTTGGCACAGTATAATTCACCCCTCCACTTT
CDR3aa: CASSLAQYNSPLHF

d_gene: TRBD2
v_gene: TRBV4-1
abundance: few
j_gene: TRBJ2-7
CDR3nt: TGCGCCAGCAGCCAAGATCTAGACCCCCTAGCGGGAAACAACGAGCAGTACTTC
CDR3aa: CASSQDLDPLAGNNEQYF

d_gene: TRBD1
v_gene: TRBV27
abundance: -
j_gene: TRBJ1-2
CDR3nt: TGTGCCAGCAGTTTACGCCGGGACAGGATTAACTATGGCTACACCTTC
CDR3aa: CASSLRRDRINYGYTF

d_gene: -
v_gene: TRBV9
abundance: few
j_gene: TRBJ1-6
CDR3nt: TGTGCCAGCAGCGTAGGGTCGCCTAACTCACCCCTCCACTTT
CDR3aa: CASSVGSPNSPLHF

d_gene: TRBD1
v_gene: TRBV6-6
abundance: few
j_gene: TRBJ2-7
CDR3nt: TGTGCCAGCAGCTCCAGGGGACAGCTCTCCTACGAGCAGTACTTC
CDR3aa: CASSSRGQLSYEQYF

d_gene: TRBD2
v_gene: TRBV9
abundance: -
j_gene: TRBJ2-3
CDR3nt: TGTGCCAGCAGCGTAGTAGCGGGGAGCACAGATACGCAGTATTTT
CDR3aa: CASSVVAGSTDTQYF